The 15 T cell receptor beta chains in this list originate from one sample, sequenced in a study of cytomegalovirus exposure and HLA in healthy donors. The PCR was carried out with 60 Vbeta primers and 13 Jbeta primers. Some clones are missing from TCRdb's copy, which holds only in-frame ones; the method was immunoSEQ multiplex PCR. The data contain roughly 200,000 clones, 60% to 85% of them singletons. Sequencing was done on a sample of PBMCs. These receptors came from a male donor in good health and CMV-seronegative.

The J gene is TRBJ1-2, the V gene TRBV19, with 10 bases fitting TRBD1. Germline CDR1 LNHDA, CDR2 SQIVND (reference sequence). The CDR3 totals 18 residues. Unmatched junction bases numbered 14, after V lost 6 bases and J lost 1 base. For the CDR3, the DNA is TGTGCCAGTAGCCCTATCCTCAGACAGGGGGCGATTAACTATGGCTACACCTTC. Its protein product is CASSPILRQGAINYGYTF.

This clone has just a few counts. The same CDR3 arises from other DNA sequences in this sample as well. The chain is built from TRBV5-1 and TRBJ1-2; perhaps TRBD1 as D (6 bases). Trimming removed 0 bases from V and 6 bases from J, with 12 bases in between. The CDR3 covers 14 residues. Germline V gene data show CDR1 as SGHRS and CDR2 as YFSETQ. CDR3 sequence (DNA): TGCGCCAGCAGCTTGGGCCAGGGGTGGGATGGCTACACCTTC. It codes for CASSLGQGWDGYTF.

CDR3 in amino acids: CASSIRRGANTGELFF. The CDR3 DNA is TGTGCCAGTAGTATTAGGAGGGGAGCGAACACCGGGGAGCTGTTTTTT. This sequence joins TRBV19 and TRBJ2-2; a possible D gene is TRBD2 (6 bases). Germline V lookup: CDR1 LNHDA, CDR2 SQIVND (reference sequence). The CDR3 runs to 16 residues. V lost 3 bases and J lost 0, with 11 bases in between.

The J gene is TRBJ2-1, the V gene TRBV4-2; 11 nucleotides line up with TRBD2. CDR1 and CDR2 (germline): LGHNA, YNFKEQ. Trimming removed 0 bases from V and 1 base from J; junction bases left unmatched: 5. The CDR3 has 18 amino acids. This CDR3 reads CASSQDLLAGGSYNEQFF. In DNA, the CDR3 is TGTGCCAGCAGCCAAGACCTTCTAGCGGGAGGTTCCTACAATGAGCAGTTCTTC.

A single count supports this clone. The chain joins TRBV28 to TRBJ1-1, with D possibly TRBD1 on 6 matching bases. Germline loops: CDR1 MDHEN, CDR2 SYDVKM. V was shortened by 6 bases and J by 7 bases, with 18 bases between the two germline ends. This CDR3 spans 14 amino acids. The CDR3 DNA sequence: TGTGCCAGCAGGAAAGCAGGGGAGGGGATTGAAGCTTTCTTT. It codes for CASRKAGEGIEAFF.

The CDR3 here is CASSGESNQPQHF. The CDR3 region has the DNA TGTGCCAGCTCAGGGGAAAGCAATCAGCCCCAGCATTTT. The chain couples TRBV2 to TRBJ1-5; D perhaps matches TRBD1 (6 bases). The V gene lost 8 bases and the J gene lost 1 base, with 9 bases spanning the gap. In germline, CDR1 is SNHLY, CDR2 FYNNEI. This CDR3 comprises 13 residues.

This rearrangement joins TRBV5-1 to TRBJ2-5; 7 bases line up with TRBD2. CDR3 length equals 14 residues. Looked up from germline, CDR1 is SGHRS and CDR2 is YFSETQ. The J segment lost 1 base and the V segment lost 3 bases, leaving 3 bases of the junction unmatched. The CDR3 DNA reads as TGCGCCAGCAGCTCCGGACTAGTCCAAGAGACCCAGTACTTC. Amino acids: CASSSGLVQETQYF.

The chain employs TRBV30 and TRBJ2-5, with 11 bases aligning to TRBD2. V was clipped by 5 bases and J by 5 bases; unmatched bases: 4. The germline V gene encodes CDR1 GTSNPN and CDR2 SVGIG (reference sequence). The CDR3 length is 13 residues. CDR3 bases: TGTGCCTGGGGGACTAGCGGACACGAGACCCAGTACTTC. Its translation is CAWGTSGHETQYF.

The chain is built from TRBV6-6 and TRBJ2-5; TRBD2 matches 10 bases. The CDR3 is made up of 16 amino acids. Germline V lookup: CDR1 MNHNY, CDR2 SVGAGI (reference sequence). The J segment lost 1 base and the V segment lost 5 bases, leaving 7 bases of the junction unmatched. The CDR3 protein is CASSPEAGGLQETQYF. The CDR3, as DNA: TGTGCCAGCAGTCCTGAAGCGGGAGGGCTCCAAGAGACCCAGTACTTC.

The chain uses TRBV7-9 and TRBJ2-7; unclear D gene. The V and J ends lost 1 base and 9 bases respectively, with 10 bases between them. This CDR3 is 12 amino acids long. Germline V gene lookup returns CDR1 SEHNR and CDR2 FQNEAQ (reference sequence). The CDR3 is CASSLGAPGQYF. Here the CDR3 DNA reads TGTGCCAGCAGCTTAGGGGCTCCCGGGCAGTACTTC.

This sequence joins TRBV7-3 and TRBJ2-3; D may be TRBD2 (6 bases). The CDR3 extends over 14 amino acids. The V gene lost 5 bases and the J gene lost 6 bases, with 15 bases spanning the gap. Germline V gene sequence: CDR1 SGHTA, CDR2 FQGTGA. The CDR3 here is CASSHRLGADTQYF. In DNA, the CDR3 is TGTGCCAGCAGCCATCGACTAGGAGCCGATACGCAGTATTTT. The full variable domain, with the rest looked up from reference TRBV7-3 and TRBJ2-3, is GAGVSQTPSNKVTEKGKYVELRCDPISGHTALYWYRQSLGQGPEFLIYFQGTGAADDSGLPNDRFFAVRPEGSVSTLKIQRTERGDSAVYLCASSHRLGADTQYFGPGTRLTVL.

The rearrangement uses TRBV4-1 and TRBJ2-3; 9 bases map to TRBD2. Germline values: CDR1 MGHRA, CDR2 YSYEKL. J was trimmed by 0 bases and V by 4 bases; bases with no gene match: 11. The CDR3 extends over 18 amino acids. The CDR3 DNA follows: TGCGCCAGCAGCCCCCGTAGGACTAGCGTCTTTAGCACAGATACGCAGTATTTT. As protein: CASSPRRTSVFSTDTQYF.

This clone was seen a handful of times. The rearrangement links TRBV7-3 to TRBJ2-2; 7 bases are a match to TRBD2. V dropped 6 bases and J dropped 0; count of bases not matched to a gene: 7. The CDR3 spans 16 residues. Germline lookup yields CDR1 SGHTA and CDR2 FQGTGA. The CDR3 DNA reads as TGTGCCAGCAGGCCTGGCGGGACTACGAACACCGGGGAGCTGTTTTTT. Encoded protein: CASRPGGTTNTGELFF.

The chain combines TRBV6-6 with TRBJ1-1; 9 nucleotides line up with TRBD1. V shed 5 bases and J 0 bases; nucleotides not matched to a gene: 7. Germline V gene sequence: CDR1 MNHNY, CDR2 SVGAGI (reference sequence). The CDR3 sequence is 16 residues long. The CDR3 region is CASSPGTGSMNTEAFF. The CDR3 DNA is TGTGCCAGCAGTCCCGGGACAGGGTCTATGAACACTGAAGCTTTCTTT.

V gene TRBV7-8 combines with J gene TRBJ2-3; D gene ambiguous. In germline, CDR1 is SGHVS, CDR2 FQNEAQ. This CDR3 spans 12 amino acids. Between the trimmed V and J ends, which lost 5 bases and 2 bases, there was a span of 5 bases. The CDR3 is CASSQNTDTQYF. CDR3 nucleotide sequence: TGTGCCAGCAGCCAAAACACAGATACGCAGTATTTT.